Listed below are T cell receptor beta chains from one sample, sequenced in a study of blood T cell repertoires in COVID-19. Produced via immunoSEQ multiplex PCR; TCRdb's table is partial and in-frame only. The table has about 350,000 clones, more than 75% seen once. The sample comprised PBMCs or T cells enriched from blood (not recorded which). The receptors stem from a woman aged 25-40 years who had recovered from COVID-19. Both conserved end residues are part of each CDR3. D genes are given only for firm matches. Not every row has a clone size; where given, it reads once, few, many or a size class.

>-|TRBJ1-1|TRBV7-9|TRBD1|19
CASSLDTTGQGSRGTEAFF
TGTGCCAGCAGCTTAGATACAACGGGACAGGGGAGTCGGGGCACTGAAGCTTTCTTT
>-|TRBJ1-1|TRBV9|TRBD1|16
CASSVDPHRGNTEAFF
TGTGCCAGCAGCGTAGATCCCCACAGGGGGAACACTGAAGCTTTCTTT
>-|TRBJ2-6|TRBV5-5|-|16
CASRLTGSSGANVLTF
TGTGCCAGCAGGCTTACAGGGAGTTCTGGGGCCAACGTCCTGACTTTC
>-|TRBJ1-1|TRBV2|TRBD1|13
CASRRTGNTEAFF
TGTGCCAGCAGACGGACAGGGAACACTGAAGCTTTCTTT
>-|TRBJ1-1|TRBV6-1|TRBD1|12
CASSEQGAEAFF
TGTGCCAGCAGTGAACAGGGGGCTGAAGCTTTCTTT
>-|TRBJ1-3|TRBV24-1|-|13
CATSGGSGNTIYF
TGTGCCACCAGTGGAGGGTCAGGAAACACCATATATTTT
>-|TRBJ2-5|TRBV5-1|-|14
CASSFKGGEETQYF
TGCGCCAGCAGCTTCAAGGGCGGGGAGGAGACCCAGTACTTC
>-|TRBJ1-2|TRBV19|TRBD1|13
CASHWTGEDGYTF
TGTGCCAGTCATTGGACAGGGGAGGATGGCTACACCTTC
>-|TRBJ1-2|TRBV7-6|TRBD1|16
CASSLVRTGGAGGYTF
TGTGCCAGCAGCTTAGTTAGGACAGGGGGCGCGGGAGGCTACACCTTC
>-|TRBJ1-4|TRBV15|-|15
CATSRGGGANEKLFF
TGTGCCACCAGCAGAGGCGGAGGGGCCAATGAAAAACTGTTTTTT
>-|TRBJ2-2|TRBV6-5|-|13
CASARRNTGELFF
TGTGCCAGCGCGAGGAGGAACACCGGGGAGCTGTTTTTT
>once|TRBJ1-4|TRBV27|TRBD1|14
CASSPRGFNEKLFF
TGTGCCAGCAGTCCCAGGGGGTTCAACGAAAAACTGTTTTTT
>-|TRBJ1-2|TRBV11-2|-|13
CASSSQVNYGYTF
TGTGCCAGCAGCTCCCAGGTCAACTATGGCTACACCTTC
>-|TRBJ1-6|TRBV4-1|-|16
CASSPRIGTADSPLHF
TGCGCCAGCAGCCCGCGGATCGGGACTGCAGATTCACCCCTCCACTTT
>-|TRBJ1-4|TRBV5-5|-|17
CASSLDSGAGYNEKLFF
TGTGCCAGCAGTCTCGATTCGGGCGCGGGGTATAATGAAAAACTGTTTTTT
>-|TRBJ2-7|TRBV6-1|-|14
CASSEVGGSYEQYF
TGTGCCAGCAGTGAAGTCGGCGGATCCTACGAGCAGTACTTC
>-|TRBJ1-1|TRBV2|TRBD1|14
CASTLDRVETEAFF
TGTGCCAGCACCCTTGACAGGGTGGAAACTGAAGCTTTCTTT
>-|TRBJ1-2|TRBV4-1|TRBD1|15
CASSQVGQGARGYTF
TGCGCCAGCAGCCAAGTGGGCCAGGGGGCGCGAGGCTACACCTTC
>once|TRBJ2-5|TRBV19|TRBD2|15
CASSTVAGGKETQYF
TGTGCCAGTAGTACGGTAGCGGGGGGTAAAGAGACCCAGTACTTC
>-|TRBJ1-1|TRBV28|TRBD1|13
CASRSGGETEAFF
TGTGCCAGCAGGTCAGGGGGTGAGACTGAAGCTTTCTTT
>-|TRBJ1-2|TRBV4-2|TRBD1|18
CASSQKPRGPEGVWLYTF
TGTGCCAGCAGCCAGAAGCCTAGGGGGCCCGAGGGGGTATGGCTGTACACCTTC
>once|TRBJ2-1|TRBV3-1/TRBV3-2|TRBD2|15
CASRPRAGGTDEQFF
TGTGCCAGCAGGCCACGGGCGGGGGGCACAGATGAGCAGTTCTTC
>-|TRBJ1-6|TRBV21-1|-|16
CASSGHRVSYNSPLHF
TGTGCCAGCAGCGGACACAGGGTCTCCTATAATTCACCCCTCCACTTT
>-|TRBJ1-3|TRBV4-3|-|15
CASSQEAARGNTIYF
TGCGCCAGCAGCCAAGAAGCGGCACGGGGAAACACCATATATTTT
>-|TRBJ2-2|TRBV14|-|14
CASSLDWNTGELFF
TGTGCCAGCAGTCTGGACTGGAACACCGGGGAGCTGTTTTTT
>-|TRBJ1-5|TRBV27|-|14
CASSFTGGHQPQHF
TGTGCCAGCAGTTTTACCGGGGGGCACCAGCCCCAGCATTTT
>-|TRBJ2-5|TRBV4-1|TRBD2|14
CASSQLAGEETQYF
TGCGCCAGCAGCCAACTAGCGGGGGAAGAGACCCAGTACTTC
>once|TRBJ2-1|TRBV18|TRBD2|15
CASSPPSGGGNEQFF
TGTGCCAGCTCACCCCCTAGCGGGGGAGGCAATGAGCAGTTCTTC
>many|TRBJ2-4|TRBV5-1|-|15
CASSSRGHAKNIQYF
TGCGCCAGCAGCTCCCGGGGACACGCCAAAAACATTCAGTACTTC
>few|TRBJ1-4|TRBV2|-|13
CASLFRENEKLFF
TGTGCCAGCCTCTTCCGGGAAAATGAAAAACTGTTTTTT
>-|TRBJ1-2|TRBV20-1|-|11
CSVVAVYGYTF
TGCAGTGTCGTAGCCGTCTATGGCTACACCTTC
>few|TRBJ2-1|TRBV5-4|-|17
CASSSRQTRRGLNEQFF
TGTGCCAGCAGCTCCCGACAGACCCGGAGGGGGCTTAATGAGCAGTTCTTC
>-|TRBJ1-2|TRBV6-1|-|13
CASTNSSFYGYTF
TGTGCCAGCACTAACAGTTCGTTCTATGGCTACACCTTC
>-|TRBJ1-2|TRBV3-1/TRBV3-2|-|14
CASSPRQGRDGYTF
TGTGCCAGCAGCCCCCGTCAGGGGAGGGATGGCTACACCTTC
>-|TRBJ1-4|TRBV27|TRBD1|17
CASSSFLQGFTNEKLFF
TGTGCCAGCAGTTCTTTCCTACAGGGGTTTACTAATGAAAAACTGTTTTTT
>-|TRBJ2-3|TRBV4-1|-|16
CASSQAVLASTDTQYF
TGCGCCAGCAGCCAAGCGGTACTAGCTAGCACAGATACGCAGTATTTT
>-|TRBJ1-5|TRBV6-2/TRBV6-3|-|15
CASSYPGETDQPQHF
TGTGCCAGCAGTTACCCGGGGGAGACAGATCAGCCCCAGCATTTT
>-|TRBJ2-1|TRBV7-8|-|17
CASSLGVAAGWYNEQFF
TGTGCCAGCAGCTTAGGTGTGGCGGCGGGGTGGTACAATGAGCAGTTCTTC
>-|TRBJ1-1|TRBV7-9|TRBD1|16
CASSSPDRGRTTEAFF
TGTGCCAGCAGCTCACCCGACAGGGGGCGGACCACTGAAGCTTTCTTT
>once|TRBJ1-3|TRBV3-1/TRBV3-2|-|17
CASSPRLGMWSGNTIYF
TGTGCCAGCAGCCCGCGGTTAGGAATGTGGAGTGGAAACACCATATATTTT
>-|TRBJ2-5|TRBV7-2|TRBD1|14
CASSLAGTEETQYF
TGTGCCAGCAGCTTAGCCGGGACAGAAGAGACCCAGTACTTC
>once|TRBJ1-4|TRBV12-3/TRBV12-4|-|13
CASSSPTGEKLFF
TGTGCCAGCAGCTCACCTACAGGGGAAAAACTGTTTTTT
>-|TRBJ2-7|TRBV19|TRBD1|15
CASSTGQPSSYEQYF
TGTGCCAGTAGTACGGGACAGCCGAGCTCCTACGAGCAGTACTTC
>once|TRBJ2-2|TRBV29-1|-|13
CSVLQSSGGELFF
TGCAGCGTTCTACAATCCTCAGGCGGGGAGCTGTTTTTT
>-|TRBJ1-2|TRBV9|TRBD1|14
CASSVGRGNYGYTF
TGTGCCAGCAGCGTAGGCAGGGGGAACTATGGCTACACCTTC
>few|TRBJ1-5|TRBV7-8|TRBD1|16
CASSDGTGGSYQPQHF
TGTGCCAGCAGCGACGGGACAGGGGGCAGCTATCAGCCCCAGCATTTT
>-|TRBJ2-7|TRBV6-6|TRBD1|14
CASSFPGGGYEQYF
TGTGCCAGCAGTTTCCCAGGGGGCGGTTACGAGCAGTACTTC
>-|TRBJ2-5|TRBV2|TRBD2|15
CASLPGRRGEETQYF
TGTGCCAGTCTACCCGGTCGGCGGGGGGAGGAGACCCAGTACTTC
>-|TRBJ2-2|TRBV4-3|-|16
CASSPRGLLNTGELFF
TGCGCCAGCAGCCCTAGAGGACTGCTGAACACCGGGGAGCTGTTTTTT
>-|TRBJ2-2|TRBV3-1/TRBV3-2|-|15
CASRRGAGDTGELFF
TGTGCCAGCAGGAGAGGGGCAGGGGACACCGGGGAGCTGTTTTTT